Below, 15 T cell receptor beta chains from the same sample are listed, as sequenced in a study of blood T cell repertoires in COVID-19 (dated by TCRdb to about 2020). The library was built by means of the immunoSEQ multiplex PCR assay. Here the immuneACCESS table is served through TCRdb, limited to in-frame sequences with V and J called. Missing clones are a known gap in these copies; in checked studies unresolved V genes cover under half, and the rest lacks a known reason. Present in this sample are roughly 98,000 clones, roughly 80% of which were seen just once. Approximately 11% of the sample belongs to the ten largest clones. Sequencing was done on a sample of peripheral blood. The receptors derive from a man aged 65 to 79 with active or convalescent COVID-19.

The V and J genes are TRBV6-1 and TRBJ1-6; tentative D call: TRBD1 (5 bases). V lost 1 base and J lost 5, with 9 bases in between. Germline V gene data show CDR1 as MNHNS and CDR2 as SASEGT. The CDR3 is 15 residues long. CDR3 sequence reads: CASSEGREDNSPLHF. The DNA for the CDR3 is TGTGCCAGCAGTGAAGGCAGGGAAGATAATTCACCCCTCCACTTT.

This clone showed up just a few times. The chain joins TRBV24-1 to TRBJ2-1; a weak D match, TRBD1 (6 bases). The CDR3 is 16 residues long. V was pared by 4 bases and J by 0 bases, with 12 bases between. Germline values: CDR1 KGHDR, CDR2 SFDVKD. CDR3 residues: CATSDPQGSSYNEQFF. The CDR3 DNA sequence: TGTGCCACCAGTGACCCTCAGGGGAGCTCCTACAATGAGCAGTTCTTC.

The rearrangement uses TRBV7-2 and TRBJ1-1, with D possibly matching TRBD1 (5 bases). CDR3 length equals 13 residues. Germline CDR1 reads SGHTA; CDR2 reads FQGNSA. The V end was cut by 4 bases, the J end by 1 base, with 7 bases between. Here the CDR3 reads CASSSQGNTEAFF. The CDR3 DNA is TGTGCCAGCAGCTCCCAGGGGAACACTGAAGCTTTCTTT.

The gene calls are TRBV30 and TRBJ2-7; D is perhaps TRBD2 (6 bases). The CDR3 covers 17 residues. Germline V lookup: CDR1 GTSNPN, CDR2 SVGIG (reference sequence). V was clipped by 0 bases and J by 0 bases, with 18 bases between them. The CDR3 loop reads CAWSVTGAGLSSYEQYF. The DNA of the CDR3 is TGTGCCTGGAGTGTAACCGGGGCGGGACTCAGCTCCTACGAGCAGTACTTC.

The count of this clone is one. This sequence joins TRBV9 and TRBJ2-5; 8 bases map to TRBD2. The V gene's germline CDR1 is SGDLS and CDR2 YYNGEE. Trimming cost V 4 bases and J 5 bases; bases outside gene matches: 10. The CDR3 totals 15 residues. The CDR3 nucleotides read TGTGCCAGCAGCTCCGGGGGGGACCTGCTGGAGACCCAGTACTTC. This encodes CASSSGGDLLETQYF.

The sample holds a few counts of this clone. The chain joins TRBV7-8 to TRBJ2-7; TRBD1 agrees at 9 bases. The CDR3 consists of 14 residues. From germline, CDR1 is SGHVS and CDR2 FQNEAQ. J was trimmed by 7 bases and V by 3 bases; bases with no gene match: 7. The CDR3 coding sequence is TGTGCCAGCAGCTTGGGGACAGGGACGGGGGAGCAGTACTTC. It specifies CASSLGTGTGEQYF.

CDR3 region: CASSPAGGIEQYF. The CDR3 DNA follows: TGTGCCAGCAGCCCGGCGGGGGGGATCGAGCAGTACTTC. V is TRBV11-3 and J is TRBJ2-7; 9 nucleotides agree with TRBD2. Germline V gene sequence: CDR1 SGHNT, CDR2 YENEEA. This CDR3 has 13 residues. Trimming removed 5 bases from V and 6 bases from J; junction bases left unmatched: 5.

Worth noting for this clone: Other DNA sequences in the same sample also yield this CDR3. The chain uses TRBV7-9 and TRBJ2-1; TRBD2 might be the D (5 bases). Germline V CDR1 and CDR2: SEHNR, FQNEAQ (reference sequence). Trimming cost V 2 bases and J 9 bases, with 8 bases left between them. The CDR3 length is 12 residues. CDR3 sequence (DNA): TGTGCCAGCAGCTTAACTGGAGGTGAGCAGTTCTTC. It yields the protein CASSLTGGEQFF. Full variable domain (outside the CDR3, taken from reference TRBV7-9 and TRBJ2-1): DTGVSQNPRHKITKRGQNVTFRCDPISEHNRLYWYRQTLGQGPEFLTYFQNEAQLEKSRLLSDRFSAERPKGSFSTLEIQRTEQGDSAMYLCASSLTGGEQFFGPGTRLTVL.

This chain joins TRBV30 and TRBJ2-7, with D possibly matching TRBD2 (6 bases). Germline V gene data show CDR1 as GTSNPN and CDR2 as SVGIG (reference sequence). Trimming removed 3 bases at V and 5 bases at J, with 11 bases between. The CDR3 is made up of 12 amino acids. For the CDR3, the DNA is TGTGCCTGGAGCGCCTGGGGGGACGAGCAGTACTTC. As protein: CAWSAWGDEQYF.

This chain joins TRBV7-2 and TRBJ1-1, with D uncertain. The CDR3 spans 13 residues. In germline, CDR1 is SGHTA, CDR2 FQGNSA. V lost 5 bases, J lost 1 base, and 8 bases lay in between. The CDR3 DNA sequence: TGTGCCAGCAGCAAGCAGGAGAACACTGAAGCTTTCTTT. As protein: CASSKQENTEAFF.

CDR3 coding DNA: TGTGCCATCGCCTACTCTGGAAACACCATATATTTT. It specifies CAIAYSGNTIYF. The V and J genes are TRBV12-3 or TRBV12-4 and TRBJ1-3; D not certain. This CDR3 spans 12 amino acids. The V end was cut by 10 bases, the J end by 0 bases, with 7 bases between.

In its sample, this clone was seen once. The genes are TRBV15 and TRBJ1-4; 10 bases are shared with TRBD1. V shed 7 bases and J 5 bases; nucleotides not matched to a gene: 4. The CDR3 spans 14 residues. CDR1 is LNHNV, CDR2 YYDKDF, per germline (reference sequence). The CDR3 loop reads CATTPGQGNEKLFF. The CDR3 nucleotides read TGTGCCACCACCCCGGGACAGGGGAATGAAAAACTGTTTTTT. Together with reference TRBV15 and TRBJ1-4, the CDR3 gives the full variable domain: DAMVIQNPRYQVTQFGKPVTLSCSQTLNHNVMYWYQQKSSQAPKLLFHYYDKDFNNEADTPDNFQSRRPNTSFCFLDIRSPGLGDTAMYLCATTPGQGNEKLFFGSGTQLSVL.

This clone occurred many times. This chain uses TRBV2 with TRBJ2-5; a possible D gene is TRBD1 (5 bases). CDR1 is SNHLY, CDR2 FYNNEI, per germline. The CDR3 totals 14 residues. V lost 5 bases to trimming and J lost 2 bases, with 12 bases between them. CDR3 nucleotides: TGTGCCAGCAGTTTGGACACAGGACAAGAGACCCAGTACTTC. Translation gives CASSLDTGQETQYF.

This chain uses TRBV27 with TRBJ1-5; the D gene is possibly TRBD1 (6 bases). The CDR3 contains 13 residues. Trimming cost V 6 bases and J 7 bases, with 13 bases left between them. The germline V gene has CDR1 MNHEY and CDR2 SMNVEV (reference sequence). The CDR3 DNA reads TGTGCCAGCAGACAGGGATCAGCGCAGCCCCAGCATTTT. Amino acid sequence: CASRQGSAQPQHF.

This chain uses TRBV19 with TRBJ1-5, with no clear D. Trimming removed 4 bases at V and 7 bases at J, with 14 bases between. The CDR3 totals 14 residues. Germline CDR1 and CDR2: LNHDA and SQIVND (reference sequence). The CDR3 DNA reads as TGTGCCAGTAGTAAGGCGGGGAGGCGCCAGCCCCAGCATTTT. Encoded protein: CASSKAGRRQPQHF.